Listed below are T cell receptor beta chains from one sample, sequenced in a study of shared clonotypes between healthy human individuals. Method: immunoSEQ multiplex PCR; TCRdb's copy keeps in-frame clones and lacks some. The table shows roughly 450,000 clones, with 79% occurring only once. The specimen sequenced was PBMCs. These receptors all stem from a woman aged 40 to 55 in good health. Some clones in this sample may be carry-over from other donors' samples. Both conserved end residues are part of each CDR3. D genes are given only for firm matches. Rows may omit the clone size; those that give it use once, few, many or a size class.

CDR3aa	CDR3nt	abundance	d_gene	v_gene	j_gene
CASRRTANTGELFF	TGTGCCAGTAGACGCACAGCGAACACCGGGGAGCTGTTTTTT	-	-	TRBV19	TRBJ2-2
CASSYGGYWDEQFF	TGTGCCAGCAGTTACGGGGGGTATTGGGATGAGCAGTTCTTC	once	-	TRBV6-5	TRBJ2-1
CASSFQGTEAFF	TGTGCCAGCAGTTTCCAGGGGACTGAAGCTTTCTTT	-	-	TRBV27	TRBJ1-1
CASSPGEDRLFF	TGTGCCAGCAGCCCCGGGGAGGATCGGCTGTTCTTC	-	-	TRBV7-9	TRBJ2-1
CASSLPVGHEQFF	TGTGCCAGCAGCCTCCCTGTCGGACATGAGCAGTTCTTC	-	-	TRBV7-2	TRBJ2-1
CAYATGEATNEKLFF	TGTGCCTACGCTACAGGGGAAGCAACTAATGAAAAACTGTTTTTT	-	TRBD1	TRBV30	TRBJ1-4
CSASQPGELFF	TGCAGTGCTAGTCAGCCCGGGGAGCTGTTTTTT	-	-	TRBV20-1	TRBJ2-2
CASSPSGAYGYTF	TGTGCCAGCAGCCCATCGGGGGCCTATGGCTACACCTTC	-	-	TRBV27	TRBJ1-2
CAISESYNGNTEAFF	TGTGCCATCAGTGAGTCGTACAACGGGAACACTGAAGCTTTCTTT	-	-	TRBV10-3	TRBJ1-1
CASSPSASGVYEQYF	TGTGCCAGCTCACCATCGGCTAGCGGGGTCTACGAGCAGTACTTC	-	TRBD2	TRBV18	TRBJ2-7
CASSVLAEEVGEQFF	TGTGCCAGCAGCGTACTAGCGGAAGAGGTTGGTGAGCAGTTCTTC	-	TRBD2	TRBV9	TRBJ2-1
CASSSSGTDPYEQYF	TGCGCCAGCAGCTCATCCGGGACGGATCCCTACGAGCAGTACTTC	-	-	TRBV5-1	TRBJ2-7
CASSLGTGGFERNEKLFF	TGTGCCAGCAGCTTAGGGACAGGGGGCTTTGAACGAAATGAAAAACTGTTTTTT	-	TRBD1	TRBV7-9	TRBJ1-4
CSVGGDTDTQYF	TGCAGCGTTGGGGGGGACACAGATACGCAGTATTTT	-	-	TRBV29-1	TRBJ2-3
CAISPDSNTYEQYF	TGTGCCATCAGCCCCGACAGTAACACCTACGAGCAGTACTTC	-	-	TRBV10-3	TRBJ2-7
CASLGQGILANTGELFF	TGTGCCAGCCTCGGACAGGGAATTTTGGCGAACACCGGGGAGCTGTTTTTT	-	TRBD1	TRBV7-8	TRBJ2-2
CASSLEVGASGYTF	TGTGCCAGCAGCTTAGAGGTGGGGGCGAGCGGCTACACCTTC	-	-	TRBV7-9	TRBJ1-2
CASSSGQGAQPQHF	TGTGCCAGCAGTTCAGGACAGGGTGCTCAGCCCCAGCATTTT	once	TRBD1	TRBV28	TRBJ1-5
CASSKMGLAGTNPTAYEQYF	TGTGCCAGCAGCAAAATGGGACTAGCGGGAACGAACCCAACAGCCTACGAGCAGTACTTC	-	TRBD2	TRBV4-2	TRBJ2-7
CASSSGGTGGHNEQFF	TGTGCCAGCAGTTCGGGGGGGACAGGTGGCCACAATGAGCAGTTCTTC	-	-	TRBV28	TRBJ2-1
CASTTGSSYEQYF	TGTGCCAGTACGACAGGGAGCTCCTACGAGCAGTACTTC	once	TRBD1	TRBV19	TRBJ2-7
CASSLSTEAFF	TGTGCCAGCAGCCTGAGTACTGAAGCTTTCTTT	-	-	TRBV28	TRBJ1-1
CASRWSSTETQYF	TGTGCCAGCAGGTGGTCTTCCACGGAGACCCAGTACTTC	-	-	TRBV28	TRBJ2-5
CASSLGQGNYGYTF	TGTGCCAGCAGCTTGGGACAGGGTAACTATGGCTACACCTTC	many	TRBD1	TRBV7-2	TRBJ1-2
CASSSRDRELAKNIQYF	TGTGCCAGCAGCAGCCGGGACAGGGAACTAGCCAAAAACATTCAGTACTTC	once	-	TRBV21-1	TRBJ2-4
CASKKDTAYEQYF	TGTGCCAGCAAAAAGGATACCGCTTACGAGCAGTACTTC	-	-	TRBV6-1	TRBJ2-7
CSVDATSGRYEQYF	TGCAGCGTTGACGCGACTAGCGGGCGCTACGAGCAGTACTTC	-	TRBD2	TRBV29-1	TRBJ2-7
CASSSGSRDTQYF	TGTGCCAGCAGCTCGGGTAGCAGGGATACGCAGTATTTT	once	-	TRBV7-3	TRBJ2-3
CASIQPRHRGQNYGYTF	TGTGCCAGCATCCAACCCCGACATAGGGGGCAGAACTATGGCTACACCTTC	many	TRBD1	TRBV2	TRBJ1-2
CASSLDINNEKLFF	TGTGCCAGCAGCCTTGACATAAATAATGAAAAACTGTTTTTT	-	-	TRBV27	TRBJ1-4
CASSLEPGGGHGYTF	TGTGCCAGCAGCTTAGAACCAGGAGGGGGCCATGGCTACACCTTC	-	TRBD1	TRBV7-2	TRBJ1-2
CASSQTSGSIDEQYF	TGTGCCAGCTCACAAACTAGCGGGAGCATCGACGAGCAGTACTTC	few	TRBD2	TRBV18	TRBJ2-7
CASSLVGYGELFF	TGTGCCAGCAGTTTAGTGGGATACGGGGAGCTGTTTTTT	once	-	TRBV28	TRBJ2-2
CSVVGRATDTQYF	TGCAGCGTTGTGGGGCGTGCCACAGATACGCAGTATTTT	-	-	TRBV29-1	TRBJ2-3
CASSVNRGGLYGYTF	TGTGCCAGCAGTGTCAACCGGGGGGGGCTTTATGGCTACACCTTC	-	-	TRBV6-1	TRBJ1-2
CASSPRVASQETQYF	TGTGCCAGTAGTCCCCGGGTAGCGTCACAAGAGACCCAGTACTTC	once	-	TRBV19	TRBJ2-5
CASSWEGISYEQYF	TGTGCCAGCAGTTGGGAAGGGATCTCCTACGAGCAGTACTTC	-	-	TRBV28	TRBJ2-7
CASSSPAGNQFF	TGTGCCAGCAGTTCTCCAGCGGGAAATCAGTTCTTC	-	TRBD2	TRBV6-5	TRBJ2-1
CAISAPGSSAYEQYF	TGTGCCATCAGTGCCCCAGGGTCTTCAGCCTACGAGCAGTACTTC	-	-	TRBV10-3	TRBJ2-7
CASSEYPGGGYTF	TGCGCCAGCAGTGAGTATCCAGGCGGTGGCTACACCTTC	-	-	TRBV10-1	TRBJ1-2
CASRSGGGETQYF	TGTGCCAGCAGGAGTGGGGGAGGGGAGACCCAGTACTTC	-	TRBD2	TRBV2	TRBJ2-5
CATSTSFPSYNEQFF	TGTGCCACCAGCACTAGCTTTCCCTCCTACAATGAGCAGTTCTTC	-	-	TRBV15	TRBJ2-1
CASSLQRSSTDTQYF	TGTGCCAGCAGTTTACAGCGGTCCAGCACAGATACGCAGTATTTT	-	-	TRBV27	TRBJ2-3
CASSPGTGDYTEAFF	TGCGCCAGCAGCCCCGGGACAGGGGATTACACTGAAGCTTTCTTT	-	TRBD1	TRBV5-1	TRBJ1-1
CASRFDRGLAGQYF	TGTGCCAGCAGATTCGACAGGGGACTAGCGGGGCAGTACTTC	-	TRBD2	TRBV11-2	TRBJ2-7
CASSAPLAERRNEQFF	TGTGCCAGCAGCGCACCTCTAGCGGAAAGGCGGAATGAGCAGTTCTTC	-	TRBD2	TRBV4-2	TRBJ2-1
CASSVNSGGETQYF	TGTGCCAGCAGCGTAAACTCGGGAGGCGAGACCCAGTACTTC	-	TRBD2	TRBV9	TRBJ2-5
CAISERVGDQPQHF	TGTGCCATCAGTGAGAGGGTAGGGGACCAGCCCCAGCATTTT	-	-	TRBV10-3	TRBJ1-5
CASSIGWQSQPGANVLTF	TGTGCCAGTAGTATAGGATGGCAGTCCCAACCTGGGGCCAACGTCCTGACTTTC	-	-	TRBV19	TRBJ2-6
CASSLGQGLNEQYF	TGTGCCAGCTCCCTTGGACAGGGTCTGAACGAGCAGTACTTC	-	TRBD1	TRBV18	TRBJ2-7